The following is a T cell receptor (beta chain) sequence with its context. Individuals drawn from under 30 US areas were roughly 18 to 89 years old. Resolution of symptoms, clearance, or two negative PCRs was present in recovered Cohort 3 donors. TCRdb's table, derived via immunoSEQ multiplex PCR, lists solely in-frame clones and lacks some. The sample lists hundreds of thousands of clones, 80% to 90% seen once, with roughly 1.1% in the top ten. This specimen belongs to a study of blood T cell repertoires in COVID-19. Study-wide context: COVID-19 samples, acute and convalescent, were from the United States, Italy and Spain. Sources were T cells, B-cell-depleted T cells, or PBMCs; the material itself was cDNA or gDNA.

V lost 5 bases to trimming and J lost 2 bases, with 16 bases between them. Germline V gene data show CDR1 as SQVTM and CDR2 as ANQGSEA. The CDR3 is 14 amino acids. The sequencing input was PBMCs or T cells enriched from blood (not recorded which). The source is a man aged 25 to 45 who had recovered from COVID-19. The chain couples TRBV29-1 to TRBJ2-7; D not resolved. CDR3 sequence: CSVPWASQTYEQYF. Here the CDR3 DNA reads TGCAGCGTTCCTTGGGCATCGCAGACCTACGAGCAGTACTTC.